A selection of T cell receptor beta chains follows, all from one sample in a study of T cells after yellow fever vaccination. TCRdb analysed the 5' RACE reads with MiXCR anew, one entry per CDR3 protein. Of more than 450,000 distinct CDR3 sequences listed, 20% to 25% are singletons. This material consisted of PBMCs, taken 20 to 25 days after the first yellow fever vaccination. Receptors originate from a man aged 18 to 30 who received the YFV17D yellow fever vaccine. Each CDR3 is given with its conserved first and last residue. Fields, in order: J gene, D gene, V gene, clone size, CDR3 DNA, CDR3 protein. D genes are given only for firm matches. Clone size is shown for a subset of rows, as once, few, many or a class of expanded clone.

>TRBJ2-3|-|TRBV13|-
TGTGCCAGCATCCAACTCCCAGATACGCAGTATTTT
CASIQLPDTQYF
>TRBJ2-5|TRBD1|TRBV5-1|-
TGCGCCAGCAGCCCCGGGACAGGGATCGAGACCCAGTACTTC
CASSPGTGIETQYF
>TRBJ1-5|-|TRBV19|few
TGTGCCAGCGGCGGGGGTTATCAGCCCCAGCATTTT
CASGGGYQPQHF
>TRBJ2-7|TRBD2|TRBV7-2|-
TGTGCCAGCAGCCCGGGACTAGCGGGGATCGAGCAGTACTTC
CASSPGLAGIEQYF
>TRBJ2-2|TRBD1|TRBV6-1|-
TGTGCCAGCAGCAAAGGACAGGGCTTCAGGGAGCTGTTTTTT
CASSKGQGFRELFF
>TRBJ2-3|-|TRBV29-1|few
TGCAGCGTTGATATCGGCGGGGATACGCAGTATTTT
CSVDIGGDTQYF
>TRBJ2-3|TRBD2|TRBV7-2|-
TGTGCCAGCAACGGGGGGGCGGGCACAGATACGCAGTATTTT
CASNGGAGTDTQYF
>TRBJ1-6|TRBD1|TRBV4-1|-
TGCGCCAGCAGCCTCGCCGGGACAGGGACCAATTCACCCCTCCACTTT
CASSLAGTGTNSPLHF
>TRBJ1-4|-|TRBV2|-
TGTGCCAGCAGTGAAGTTGGGGGTTGGGAAAAACTGTTTTTT
CASSEVGGWEKLFF
>TRBJ1-2|-|TRBV7-2|-
TGTGCCAGCAGCGTAATCTGGCAGAGCAACTATGGCTACACCTTC
CASSVIWQSNYGYTF
>TRBJ2-6|-|TRBV20-1|-
TGCAGTGCTCCGCCCAGCTCCTCCTCTGGGGCCAACGTCCTGACTTTC
CSAPPSSSSGANVLTF
>TRBJ1-1|-|TRBV2|-
TGTGCCAGCAGTGATAGGCGGGCGTTGGGGCCTGAAGCTTTCTTT
CASSDRRALGPEAFF
>TRBJ2-1|TRBD2|TRBV7-3|many
TGTGCCAGCAGCTTAACTAGCGGGGCCTACAATGAGCAGTTCTTC
CASSLTSGAYNEQFF
>TRBJ1-2|-|TRBV5-1|-
TGCGCCAGCAGCCGGACAGCGCAGAACTATGGCTACACCTTC
CASSRTAQNYGYTF